This TCR beta chain was sequenced in a study of OX40 agonist ivuxolimab in advanced cancers. Generated by immunoSEQ multiplex PCR, the TCRdb table keeps only in-frame clones and is missing some. The profile shows 70,000 to 95,000 clones, around 90% of them singletons. V was cut by 7 bases and J by 6 bases, with 19 bases left in between. This CDR3 spans 14 amino acids. CDR1 and CDR2 from the germline V gene are MDHEN and SYDVKM. The rearrangement uses TRBV28 and TRBJ2-7, with D possibly TRBD2 on 6 matching bases. The receptor was isolated from an adult with an advanced solid tumor such as melanoma, head and neck, liver or kidney cancer. The material sequenced was CD4+ or CD8+ T cells sorted from blood, taken in a trial of the OX40 agonist ivuxolimab. This chain's CDR3 is CASTSTGGTGEQYF. CDR3 coding DNA: TGTGCCAGCACCTCAACCGGCGGGACGGGCGAGCAGTACTTC.